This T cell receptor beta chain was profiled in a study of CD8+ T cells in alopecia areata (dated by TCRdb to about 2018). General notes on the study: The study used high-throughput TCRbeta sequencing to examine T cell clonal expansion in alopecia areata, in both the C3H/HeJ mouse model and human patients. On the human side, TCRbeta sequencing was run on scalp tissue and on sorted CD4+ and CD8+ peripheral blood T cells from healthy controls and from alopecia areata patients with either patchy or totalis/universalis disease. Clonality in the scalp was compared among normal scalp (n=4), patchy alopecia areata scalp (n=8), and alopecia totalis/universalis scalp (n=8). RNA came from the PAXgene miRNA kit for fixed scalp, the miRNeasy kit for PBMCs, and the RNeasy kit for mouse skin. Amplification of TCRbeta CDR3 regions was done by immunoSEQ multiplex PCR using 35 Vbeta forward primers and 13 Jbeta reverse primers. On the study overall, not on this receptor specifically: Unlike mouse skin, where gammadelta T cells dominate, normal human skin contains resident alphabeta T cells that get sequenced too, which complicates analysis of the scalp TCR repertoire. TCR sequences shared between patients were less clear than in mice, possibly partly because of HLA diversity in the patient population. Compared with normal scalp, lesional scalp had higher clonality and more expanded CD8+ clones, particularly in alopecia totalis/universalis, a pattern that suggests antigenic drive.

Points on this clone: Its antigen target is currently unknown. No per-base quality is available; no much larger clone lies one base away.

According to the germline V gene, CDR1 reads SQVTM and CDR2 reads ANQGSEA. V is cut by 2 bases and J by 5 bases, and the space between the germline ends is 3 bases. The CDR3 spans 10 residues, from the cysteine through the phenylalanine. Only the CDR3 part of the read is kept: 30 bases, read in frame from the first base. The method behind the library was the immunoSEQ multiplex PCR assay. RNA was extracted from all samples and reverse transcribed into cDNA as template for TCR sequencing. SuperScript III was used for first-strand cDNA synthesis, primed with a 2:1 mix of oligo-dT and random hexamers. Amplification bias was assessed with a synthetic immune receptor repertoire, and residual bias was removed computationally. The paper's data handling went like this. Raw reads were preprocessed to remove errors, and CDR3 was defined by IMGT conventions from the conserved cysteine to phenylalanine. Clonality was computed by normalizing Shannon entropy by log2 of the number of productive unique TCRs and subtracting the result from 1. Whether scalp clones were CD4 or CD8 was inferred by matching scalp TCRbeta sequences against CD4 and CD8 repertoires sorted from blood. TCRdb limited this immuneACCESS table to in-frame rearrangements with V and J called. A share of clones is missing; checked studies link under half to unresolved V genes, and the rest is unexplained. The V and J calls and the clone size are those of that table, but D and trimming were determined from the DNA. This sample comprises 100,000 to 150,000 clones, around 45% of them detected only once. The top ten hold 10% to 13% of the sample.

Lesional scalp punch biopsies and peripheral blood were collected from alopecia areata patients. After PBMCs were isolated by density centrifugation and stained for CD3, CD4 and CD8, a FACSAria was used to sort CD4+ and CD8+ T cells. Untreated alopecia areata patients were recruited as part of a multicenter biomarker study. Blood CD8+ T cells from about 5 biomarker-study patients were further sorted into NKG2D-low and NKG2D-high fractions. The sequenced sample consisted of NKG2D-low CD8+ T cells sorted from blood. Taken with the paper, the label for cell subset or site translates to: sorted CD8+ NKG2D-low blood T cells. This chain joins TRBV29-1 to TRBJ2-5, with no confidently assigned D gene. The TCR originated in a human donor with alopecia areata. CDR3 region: CSVEYETQYF. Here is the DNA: TGCAGCGTTGAATACGAGACCCAGTACTTC.